This TCR beta chain was retrieved from a study of cytomegalovirus exposure and HLA in healthy donors. The assay was immunoSEQ multiplex PCR, and TCRdb's table has in-frame clones only and misses some. Among 180,000 or so clones listed, around nine tenths were seen once. The CDR3 length is 15 residues. V trimming: 2 bases; J trimming: 6 bases; junction bases outside the gene matches: 11. In germline, CDR1 is SGHDT, CDR2 YYEEEE. The chain joins TRBV5-6 to TRBJ2-7; 7 nucleotides agree with TRBD1. This clonotype originated in a man between 18 and 35 years old in good health and CMV-seropositive. The sequenced sample consisted of PBMCs. For the CDR3, the DNA is TGTGCCAGCAGCTTCCCCGGGACAGTTGGATCCGAGCAGTACTTC. This codes for CASSFPGTVGSEQYF.